This T cell receptor (beta chain) was recorded in a study of blood T cell repertoires in COVID-19. Study-wide background: Material from acute and convalescent COVID-19 was sourced from the United States, Italy and Spain. The analysed material was cDNA or gDNA that came from T cells, B-cell-depleted T cells, or PBMCs.

The germline V gene has CDR1 SGHRS and CDR2 YFSETQ. The CDR3 has 15 amino acids. J lost 5 bases, V lost 1 base, and 4 bases had no gene match. Authors' methods: Counts of nucleated cells, estimated from reference gene primer amplification, were obtained. Produced via immunoSEQ multiplex PCR; TCRdb's table is partial and in-frame only. V, J and clone size are those of that table, while D and trimming were read from the DNA. The repertoire holds about 270,000 clones, roughly 80% seen once, with over 1.3% in the top ten. This chain connects TRBV5-1 to TRBJ2-1; 9 bases agree with TRBD1. The source material was peripheral blood. The TCR sequence derives from a human donor with COVID-19, enrolled during active disease. The donor label of this sample is uncertain. Written as DNA, the CDR3 is TGCGCCAGCAGCTTGACAGGGGGCCTAAACAATGAGCAGTTCTTC. Protein product: CASSLTGGLNNEQFF.